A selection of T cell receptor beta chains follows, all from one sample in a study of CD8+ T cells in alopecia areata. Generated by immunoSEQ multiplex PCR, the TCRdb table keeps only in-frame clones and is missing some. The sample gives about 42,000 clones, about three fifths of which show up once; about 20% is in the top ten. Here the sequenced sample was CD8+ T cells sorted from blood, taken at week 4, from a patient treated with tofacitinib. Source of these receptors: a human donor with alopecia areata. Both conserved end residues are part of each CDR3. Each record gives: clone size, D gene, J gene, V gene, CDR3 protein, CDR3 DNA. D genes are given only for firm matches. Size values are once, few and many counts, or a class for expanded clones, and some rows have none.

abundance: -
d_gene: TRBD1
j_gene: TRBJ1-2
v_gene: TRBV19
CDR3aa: CASSYRGDGYTF
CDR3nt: TGTGCCAGCAGTTACAGGGGGGATGGCTACACCTTC

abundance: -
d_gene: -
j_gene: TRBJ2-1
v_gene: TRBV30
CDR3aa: CAWSERNEQFF
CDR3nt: TGTGCCTGGAGTGAACGAAATGAGCAGTTCTTC

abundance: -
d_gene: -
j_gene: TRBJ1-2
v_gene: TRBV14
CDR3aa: CASSQASRGGYTF
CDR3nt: TGTGCCAGCAGCCAAGCCAGCCGGGGTGGCTACACCTTC

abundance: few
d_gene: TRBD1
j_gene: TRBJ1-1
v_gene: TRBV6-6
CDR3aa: CASREQGALNTEAFF
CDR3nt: TGTGCCAGCAGAGAACAGGGGGCCTTGAACACTGAAGCTTTCTTT

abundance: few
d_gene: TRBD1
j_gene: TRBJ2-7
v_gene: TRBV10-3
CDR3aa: CAISEGQGTYEQYF
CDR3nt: TGTGCCATCAGTGAAGGACAGGGGACCTACGAGCAGTACTTC

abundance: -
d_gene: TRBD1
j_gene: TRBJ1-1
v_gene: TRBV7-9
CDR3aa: CASSPATGGTEAFF
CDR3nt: TGTGCCAGCAGCCCAGCGACAGGGGGCACTGAAGCTTTCTTT

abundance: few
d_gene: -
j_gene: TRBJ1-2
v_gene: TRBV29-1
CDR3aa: CSVPDNYGYTF
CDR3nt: TGCAGCGTTCCAGATAACTATGGCTACACCTTC

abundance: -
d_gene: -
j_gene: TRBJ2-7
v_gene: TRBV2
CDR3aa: CASSEGLGSGYEQYF
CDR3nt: TGTGCCAGCAGTGAAGGCCTTGGCAGTGGCTACGAGCAGTACTTC

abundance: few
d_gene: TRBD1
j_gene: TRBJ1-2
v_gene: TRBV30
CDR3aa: CAWRAGQGGDGYTF
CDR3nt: TGTGCCTGGAGAGCGGGACAGGGAGGCGATGGCTACACCTTC

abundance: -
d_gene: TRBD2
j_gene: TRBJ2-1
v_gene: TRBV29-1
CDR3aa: CSVWAGVSYNEQFF
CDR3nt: TGCAGCGTTTGGGCGGGGGTGTCCTACAATGAGCAGTTCTTC

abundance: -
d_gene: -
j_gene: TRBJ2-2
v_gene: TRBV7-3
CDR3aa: CASSGSLAGELFF
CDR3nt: TGTGCCAGCAGCGGTAGTTTGGCCGGGGAGCTGTTTTTT

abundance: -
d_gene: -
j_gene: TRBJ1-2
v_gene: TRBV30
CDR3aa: CAWSVGGQYGYTF
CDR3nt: TGTGCCTGGAGTGTAGGGGGGCAATATGGCTACACCTTC

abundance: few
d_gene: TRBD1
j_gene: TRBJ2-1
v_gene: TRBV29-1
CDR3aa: CSVKRRDRGNNEQFF
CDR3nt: TGCAGCGTCAAACGCCGGGACAGGGGAAACAATGAGCAGTTCTTC

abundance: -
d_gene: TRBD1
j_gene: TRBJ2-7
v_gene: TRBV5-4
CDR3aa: CASSFGQGGGYEQYF
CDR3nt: TGTGCCAGCAGCTTTGGACAGGGGGGCGGCTACGAGCAGTACTTC

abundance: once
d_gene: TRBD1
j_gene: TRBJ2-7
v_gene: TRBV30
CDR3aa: CAWSSGTEDEQYF
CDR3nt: TGTGCCTGGAGTTCCGGGACAGAGGACGAGCAGTACTTC

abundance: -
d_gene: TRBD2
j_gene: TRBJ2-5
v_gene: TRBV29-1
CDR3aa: CSVEPAGGLETQYF
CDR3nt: TGCAGCGTTGAGCCAGCGGGGGGGCTTGAGACCCAGTACTTC

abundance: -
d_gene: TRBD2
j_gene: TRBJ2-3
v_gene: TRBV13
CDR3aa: CASSSKTSGEPTDTQYF
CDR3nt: TGTGCCAGCAGCTCCAAGACTAGCGGGGAGCCCACAGATACGCAGTATTTT

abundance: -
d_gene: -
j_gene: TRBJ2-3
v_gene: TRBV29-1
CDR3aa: CSVVASSTDTQYF
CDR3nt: TGCAGCGTTGTGGCGTCTAGCACAGATACGCAGTATTTT

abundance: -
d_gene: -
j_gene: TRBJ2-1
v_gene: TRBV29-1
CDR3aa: CSVEGFGEQRSYNEQFF
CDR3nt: TGCAGCGTTGAAGGGTTCGGGGAACAGCGCTCCTACAATGAGCAGTTCTTC

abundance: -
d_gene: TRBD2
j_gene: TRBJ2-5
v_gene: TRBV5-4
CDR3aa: CASSLSGGRKTQYF
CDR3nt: TGTGCCAGCAGCTTGAGCGGGGGCAGAAAGACCCAGTACTTC

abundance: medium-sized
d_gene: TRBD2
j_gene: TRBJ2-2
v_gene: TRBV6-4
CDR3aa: CASSERGDTGELFF
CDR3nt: TGTGCCAGCAGTGAGCGGGGGGACACCGGGGAGCTGTTTTTT

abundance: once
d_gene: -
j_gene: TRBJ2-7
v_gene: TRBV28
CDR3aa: CASSFDAAYEQYF
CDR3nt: TGTGCCAGCAGTTTCGACGCTGCCTACGAGCAGTACTTC

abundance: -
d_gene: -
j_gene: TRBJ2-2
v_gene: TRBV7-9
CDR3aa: CASSSTKGQLNTGELFF
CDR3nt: TGTGCCAGCAGCAGTACTAAAGGACAACTCAACACCGGGGAGCTGTTTTTT

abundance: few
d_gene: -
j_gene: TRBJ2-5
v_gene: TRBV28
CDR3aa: CASSFQPGTTPAQYF
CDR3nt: TGTGCCAGCAGTTTCCAACCGGGGACGACCCCAGCCCAGTACTTC

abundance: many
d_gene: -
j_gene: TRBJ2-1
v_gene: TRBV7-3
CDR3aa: CASSSTNNEQFF
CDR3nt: TGTGCCAGCAGCTCTACCAACAATGAGCAGTTCTTC

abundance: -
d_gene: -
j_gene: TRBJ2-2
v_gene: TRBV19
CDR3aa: CASSISGILLFF
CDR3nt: TGTGCCAGTAGTATATCCGGAATTCTCCTGTTTTTT

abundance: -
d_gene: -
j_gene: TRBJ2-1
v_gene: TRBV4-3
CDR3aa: CASSLRDNEQFF
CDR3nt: TGCGCCAGCAGCCTAAGGGACAATGAGCAGTTCTTC

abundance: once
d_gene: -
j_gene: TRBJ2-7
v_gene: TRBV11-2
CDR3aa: CASSLRGQRLAQYYEQYF
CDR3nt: TGTGCCAGCAGTCTTAGAGGTCAGCGGTTAGCTCAATACTACGAGCAGTACTTC

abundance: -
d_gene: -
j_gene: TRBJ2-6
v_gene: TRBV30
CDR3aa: CAWSETSGANVLTF
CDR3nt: TGTGCCTGGAGTGAGACCTCCGGGGCCAACGTCCTGACTTTC

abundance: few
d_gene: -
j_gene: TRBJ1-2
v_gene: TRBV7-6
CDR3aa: CASSLAGVQGYTF
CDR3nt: TGTGCCAGCAGCTTAGCGGGGGTCCAAGGCTACACCTTC

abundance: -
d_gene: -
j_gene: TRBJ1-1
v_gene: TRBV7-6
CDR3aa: CASSLEEGSTEAFF
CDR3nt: TGTGCCAGCAGCTTAGAGGAGGGATCGACTGAAGCTTTCTTT

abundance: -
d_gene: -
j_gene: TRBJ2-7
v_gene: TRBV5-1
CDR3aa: CASTADGQYEQYF
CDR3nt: TGCGCCAGCACCGCGGACGGTCAATACGAGCAGTACTTC

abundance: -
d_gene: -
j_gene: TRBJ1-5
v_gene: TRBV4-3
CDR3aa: CASSQDRGANQPQHF
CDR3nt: TGCGCCAGCAGCCAAGATAGGGGGGCGAATCAGCCCCAGCATTTT

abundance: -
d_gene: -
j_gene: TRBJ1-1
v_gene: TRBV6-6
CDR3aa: CASSSDRNTEAFF
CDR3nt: TGTGCCAGCAGTTCCGACAGGAACACTGAAGCTTTCTTT

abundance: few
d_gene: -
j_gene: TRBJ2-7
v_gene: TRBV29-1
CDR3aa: CSVESSHSYEQYF
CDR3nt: TGCAGCGTTGAAAGCAGCCACTCCTACGAGCAGTACTTC

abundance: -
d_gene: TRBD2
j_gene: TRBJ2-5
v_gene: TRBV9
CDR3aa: CASSGSGGSQETQYF
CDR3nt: TGTGCCAGCAGCGGTAGCGGGGGGTCCCAAGAGACCCAGTACTTC

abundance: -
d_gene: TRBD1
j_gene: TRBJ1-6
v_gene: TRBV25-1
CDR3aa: CASGTGNNSPLHF
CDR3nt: TGTGCCAGCGGGACAGGGAATAATTCACCCCTCCACTTT

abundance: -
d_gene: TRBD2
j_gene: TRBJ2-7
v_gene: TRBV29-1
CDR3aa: CSASGGETYEQYF
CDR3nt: TGCAGCGCAAGCGGGGGTGAAACCTACGAGCAGTACTTC

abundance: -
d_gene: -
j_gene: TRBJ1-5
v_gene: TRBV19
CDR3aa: CASSIGLQPQHF
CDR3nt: TGTGCCAGTAGTATCGGACTGCAGCCCCAGCATTTT

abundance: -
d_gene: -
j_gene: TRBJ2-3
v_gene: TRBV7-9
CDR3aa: CASSLDRDTQYF
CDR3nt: TGTGCCAGCAGCTTAGATAGGGATACGCAGTATTTT

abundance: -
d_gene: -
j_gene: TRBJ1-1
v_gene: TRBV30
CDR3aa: CAWSKTENTEAFF
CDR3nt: TGTGCCTGGAGTAAGACAGAGAACACTGAAGCTTTCTTT

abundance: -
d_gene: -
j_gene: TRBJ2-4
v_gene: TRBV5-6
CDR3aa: CASSLSVTNIQYF
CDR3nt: TGTGCCAGCAGCTTGTCGGTAACAAACATTCAGTACTTC

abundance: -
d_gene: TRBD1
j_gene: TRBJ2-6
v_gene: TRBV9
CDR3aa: CASSAQGAGANVLTF
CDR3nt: TGTGCCAGCAGCGCGCAGGGGGCCGGGGCCAACGTCCTGACTTTC

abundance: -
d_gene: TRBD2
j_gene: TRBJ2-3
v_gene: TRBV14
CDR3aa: CASSLGGVTEDTQYF
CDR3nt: TGTGCCAGCAGCCTGGGAGGGGTAACGGAGGATACGCAGTATTTT